The T cell receptor (beta chain) under discussion was sequenced for a study of preoperative IRX-2 immunotherapy in early breast cancer. Treatment denoted: preoperative locoregional IRX-2 cytokine immunotherapy. Patients received preoperative, locoregional IRX-2 cytokine immunotherapy in a phase Ib study. TCRdb keeps only in-frame clones here, not all; method: immunoSEQ multiplex PCR. The data show some 59,000 clones, roughly 94% seen once. Germline V gene lookup returns CDR1 SGHAT and CDR2 FQNNGV. With 0 bases removed from V and 10 bases from J, the gap between germline ends came to 15 bases. CDR3 length equals 15 residues. This clone came up once.

The receptor was derived from a human donor with breast cancer. V is TRBV11-2 and J is TRBJ1-4; D is undetermined. This specimen was taken from a patient treated with IRX-2 immunotherapy. CDR3 region: CASSLEGTAWAKLFF. The CDR3 DNA reads TGTGCCAGCAGCTTAGAAGGAACAGCTTGGGCAAAACTGTTTTTT.